Shown below are 32 T cell receptor beta chains from a single sample sequenced in a study of control samples from healthy donors and cancer patients. Data came from immunoSEQ multiplex PCR; TCRdb stores just in-frame clones and leaves some out. The repertoire consists of 100,000 to 150,000 clones, with 80% to 95% occurring once and the leading ten covering 5.5%. The sequenced material came from blood. The receptors were gathered from a man younger than 35 in good health.

The chain links TRBV9 to TRBJ1-2; TRBD1 aligns across 9 bases. V lost 4 bases and J lost 7; bases outside the gene matches: 14. Germline lookup yields CDR1 SGDLS and CDR2 YYNGEE. The CDR3 has 16 residues. CDR3 sequence: CASSPIHTGGGSGYTF. CDR3 in DNA: TGTGCCAGCAGCCCCATTCATACAGGGGGCGGAAGTGGCTACACCTTC. Using reference TRBV9 and TRBJ1-2 for the parts outside the CDR3, the full variable domain is DSGVTQTPKHLITATGQRVTLRCSPRSGDLSVYWYQQSLDQGLQFLIQYYNGEERAKGNILERFSAQQFPDLHSELNLSSLELGDSALYFCASSPIHTGGGSGYTFGSGTRLTVV.

The J gene is TRBJ2-7, the V gene TRBV5-4, with D perhaps matching TRBD1 (7 bases). The CDR3 spans 15 residues. V dropped 2 bases and J dropped 2 bases, with 14 bases sitting between them. Per the germline V gene, CDR1 is SGHNT and CDR2 is YYREEE (reference sequence). CDR3 nucleotide sequence: TGTGCCAGCAGCTTAATACAGGGGACTCCCTACGAGCAGTACTTC. The encoded protein is CASSLIQGTPYEQYF.

V is TRBV18 and J is TRBJ1-2; 9 nucleotides match TRBD1. Germline CDR1 KGHSH, CDR2 LQKENI. V was pared by 5 bases and J by 2 bases, with 3 bases of the junction left unmatched. CDR3 length equals 14 residues. The DNA of the CDR3 is TGTGCCAGCTCAGAGGGACAGGGAAACTATGGCTACACCTTC. Residues: CASSEGQGNYGYTF. Complete variable domain (other parts from reference TRBV18 and TRBJ1-2): NAGVMQNPRHLVRRRGQEARLRCSPMKGHSHVYWYRQLPEEGLKFMVYLQKENIIDESGMPKERFSAEFPKEGPSILRIQQVVRGDSAAYFCASSEGQGNYGYTFGSGTRLTVV.

This sequence joins TRBV21-1 and TRBJ2-3; the table names TRBD1, a call not compared with the DNA. TRBV21-1 is noted as a pseudogene. CDR3 size: 16 residues. This chain's CDR3 is CASSKAGRGLCDTQYF. DNA of the CDR3: TGTGCCAGCAGCAAAGCGGGAAGGGGGCTCTGCGATACGCAGTATTTT.

The chain combines TRBV18 with TRBJ1-1; 8 bases map to TRBD1. CDR1 is KGHSH and CDR2 is LQKENI in the germline V gene. This CDR3 spans 15 amino acids. Unmatched junction bases numbered 4, after V lost 4 bases and J lost 0 bases. The chain's CDR3 is CASSLGQALNTEAFF. CDR3 DNA sequence: TGTGCCAGCTCACTGGGACAGGCCCTGAACACTGAAGCTTTCTTT. The full variable domain, in which reference TRBV18 and TRBJ1-1 provide the parts outside the CDR3, is NAGVMQNPRHLVRRRGQEARLRCSPMKGHSHVYWYRQLPEEGLKFMVYLQKENIIDESGMPKERFSAEFPKEGPSILRIQQVVRGDSAAYFCASSLGQALNTEAFFGQGTRLTVV.

The V and J genes are TRBV4-1 and TRBJ2-1, with D possibly being TRBD2 (5 bases). The V gene lost 0 bases and the J gene lost 5 bases, with 26 bases spanning the gap. This CDR3 has 20 amino acids. Germline-derived CDR1 and CDR2 are MGHRA and YSYEKL. In DNA form, the CDR3 reads TGCGCCAGCAGCCAAGACTTCCCTGCAGGACTCCGACTAACTAACAATGAGCAGTTCTTC. Translation: CASSQDFPAGLRLTNNEQFF.

The chain joins TRBV2 to TRBJ2-7; D possibly matches TRBD1 or TRBD2 (7 bases each). This CDR3 spans 12 amino acids. V was shortened by 6 bases and J by 9 bases, with 15 bases between the two germline ends. CDR1 and CDR2 (germline): SNHLY, FYNNEI. CDR3 in amino acids: CASSRGRGWQYF. The CDR3 coding sequence is TGTGCCAGCAGCAGGGGGAGGGGATGGCAGTACTTC.

The V call is TRBV6-1, the J call TRBJ2-3; TRBD2 aligns across 8 bases. There are 16 residues in the CDR3. V lost 3 bases, J lost 5 bases, and 10 bases stayed unmatched. CDR1 is MNHNS and CDR2 is SASEGT in the germline V gene. The CDR3 sequence: CASSDSGGRSGDTQYF. DNA for the CDR3: TGTGCCAGCAGTGATTCGGGGGGGCGGAGTGGAGATACGCAGTATTTT.

V and J are TRBV5-1 and TRBJ1-2; TRBD1 might be the D (5 bases). The V end lost 6 bases, the J end lost 0 bases, and 18 bases lay between the germline ends. From germline, CDR1 is SGHRS and CDR2 YFSETQ. CDR3 size: 16 residues. CDR3 sequence: CASMRGHPTTNYGYTF. CDR3 coding DNA: TGCGCCAGCATGCGAGGACATCCTACTACTAACTATGGCTACACCTTC.

The chain joins TRBV6-5 to TRBJ2-2; 7 bases agree with TRBD1. CDR1 and CDR2 (germline): MNHEY, SVGAGI. Trimming took 5 bases from V and 1 from J; bases not matched to a gene: 1. The CDR3 has 14 amino acids. CDR3 in amino acids: CASSRQGNTGELFF. CDR3 coding DNA: TGTGCCAGCAGTCGACAGGGGAACACCGGGGAGCTGTTTTTT.

In this sample, this clone turned up once. The chain has TRBV7-2 and TRBJ1-6; D gene unclear. V gave up 3 bases and J gave up 0 bases, with 9 bases separating them. From germline, CDR1 is SGHTA and CDR2 FQGNSA. CDR3 size: 16 residues. The CDR3 here is CASSLRGASYNSPLHF. CDR3 in DNA: TGTGCCAGCAGCTTGCGGGGAGCCTCCTATAATTCACCCCTCCACTTT.

The rearrangement uses TRBV15 and TRBJ2-7; 9 bases match TRBD2. J was trimmed by 5 bases and V by 5 bases; bases with no gene match: 4. Germline V gene lookup returns CDR1 LNHNV and CDR2 YYDKDF (reference sequence). The CDR3 contains 13 residues. The CDR3 spells CATSPGLADEQYF. The DNA of the CDR3 is TGTGCCACCAGCCCGGGACTAGCCGACGAGCAGTACTTC.

The chain is built from TRBV12-3 or TRBV12-4 and TRBJ2-2; D unresolved. The germline V and J ends were trimmed by 7 bases and 4 bases, with 10 bases remaining between them. This CDR3 has 13 residues. The CDR3 coding sequence is TGTGCCAGCACCCCCCCTTCCACCGGGGAGCTGTTTTTT. Translating gives CASTPPSTGELFF.

V is TRBV3-1 (or the pseudogene TRBV3-2) and J is TRBJ1-2, with 8 bases that match TRBD1. V lost 5 bases to trimming and J lost 5 bases; unmatched junction nucleotides: 4. From germline, CDR1 is LGHDT and CDR2 YNNKEL (reference sequence). The CDR3 has 13 amino acids. In DNA form, the CDR3 reads TGTGCCAGCAGCTCTACAGGGGGGTATGGCTACACCTTC. The encoded protein is CASSSTGGYGYTF.

The chain has TRBV21-1 and TRBJ2-2; TRBD2 is the table's D call and was not checked against the DNA. TRBV21-1 corresponds to a pseudogene. This CDR3 contains 17 residues. CDR3 bases: TGTGCCAGCAGCAGGGGGACTAGCGGGGGTTGTACCGGGGAGCTGTTTTTT. Residues: CASSRGTSGGCTGELFF.

V usage is TRBV2 and J usage is TRBJ2-4; TRBD1 aligns across 8 bases. Germline assignment: CDR1 SNHLY and CDR2 FYNNEI. The CDR3 runs 16 residues. Germline trimming cut 3 bases from V and 6 bases from J; bases unmatched to any gene: 10. The CDR3 nucleotides are TGTGCCAGCAGTGATGGGCAGGGGGCAACCTTAAACATTCAGTACTTC. Amino acid sequence: CASSDGQGATLNIQYF.

V gene TRBV6-6 combines with J gene TRBJ1-3; D not resolved. The CDR3 length is 13 residues. V was trimmed by 2 bases and J by 6 bases, leaving 8 bases between them. Germline V CDR1 and CDR2: MNHNY, SVGAGI (reference sequence). The CDR3 bases are TGTGCCAGCAGTTACCTGGTCGAAAACACCATATATTTT. Translated: CASSYLVENTIYF.

The table lists this clone with a count of one. This chain uses TRBV6-6 with TRBJ2-7, with 9 bases aligning to TRBD1. Germline V gives CDR1 MNHNY, CDR2 SVGAGI (reference sequence). The junction had 7 bases not matched to a gene; V was cut back by 4 bases and J by 3 bases. This CDR3 comprises 15 residues. In nucleotides, the CDR3 is TGTGCCAGCAGTTCACCGGGACAGGGAAACTACGAGCAGTACTTC. It translates to CASSSPGQGNYEQYF.

This chain connects TRBV25-1 to TRBJ2-2; the D gene could be TRBD1 or TRBD2 (6 bases each). Germline CDR1 and CDR2: MGHDK and SYGVNS. The germline V and J ends were trimmed by 3 bases and 4 bases, with 18 bases remaining between them. This CDR3 region has 17 residues. CDR3 residues: CASSEHSVGGPTGELFF. The CDR3 DNA sequence: TGTGCCAGCAGTGAGCATTCCGTAGGGGGGCCCACCGGGGAGCTGTTTTTT.

V gene TRBV13 combines with J gene TRBJ2-7; 8 bases are a match to TRBD1. The CDR3 consists of 14 residues. Germline V lookup: CDR1 PRHDT, CDR2 FYEKMQ (reference sequence). The junction had 4 bases not matched to a gene; V was cut back by 1 base and J by 5 bases. This chain's CDR3 is CASSLAGGANEQYF. The CDR3 nucleotides read TGTGCCAGCAGCTTAGCAGGGGGCGCAAACGAGCAGTACTTC.

About this clone: Other DNA sequences in the same sample also yield this CDR3. The chain employs TRBV19 and TRBJ2-2; 9 bases agree with TRBD2. Germline values: CDR1 LNHDA, CDR2 SQIVND (reference sequence). The trim removed 5 bases at V and 4 bases at J, leaving 14 bases unmatched. This CDR3 comprises 18 residues. CDR3 coding DNA: TGTGCCAGTAGTCTCCTTGTTGGGTTAGCGGGGGCCACCGGGGAGCTGTTTTTT. Residues: CASSLLVGLAGATGELFF.

The V call is TRBV19, the J call TRBJ1-1, with a possible D match to TRBD1 (5 bases). This CDR3 has 13 residues. Trimming removed 5 bases at V and 4 bases at J, with 11 bases between. Looked up from germline, CDR1 is LNHDA and CDR2 is SQIVND (reference sequence). CDR3 bases: TGTGCCAGTAGTCCCCGACAGTTCACTGAAGCTTTCTTT. The encoded protein is CASSPRQFTEAFF. Supplemented by reference TRBV19 and TRBJ1-1, the full variable domain reads DGGITQSPKYLFRKEGQNVTLSCEQNLNHDAMYWYRQDPGQGLRLIYYSQIVNDFQKGDIAEGYSVSREKKESFPLTVTSAQKNPTAFYLCASSPRQFTEAFFGQGTRLTVV.

This chain joins TRBV27 and TRBJ2-5; D not resolved. This CDR3 has 13 amino acids. V dropped 2 bases and J dropped 4 bases, with 8 bases sitting between them. Germline assignment: CDR1 MNHEY and CDR2 SMNVEV (reference sequence). CDR3 nucleotides: TGTGCCAGCAGTTTAGGGCCCCCAGAGACCCAGTACTTC. Translating it yields CASSLGPPETQYF.

The J gene is TRBJ1-1, the V gene TRBV29-1; D call uncertain. Germline lookup yields CDR1 SQVTM and CDR2 ANQGSEA. V dropped 3 bases and J dropped 0 bases, with 8 bases sitting between them. The CDR3 length is 13 residues. CDR3 nucleotide sequence: TGCAGCGTTGATAGAGTGATGAACACTGAAGCTTTCTTT. Its protein is CSVDRVMNTEAFF.

V and J are TRBV6-5 and TRBJ1-4; perhaps TRBD1 as D (5 bases). V was shortened by 6 bases and J by 3 bases, with 14 bases between the two germline ends. CDR1 MNHEY and CDR2 SVGAGI come from the germline V gene. CDR3 size: 15 residues. The CDR3 region is CASRETIRANEKLFF. In DNA form, the CDR3 reads TGTGCCAGCAGAGAGACGATCAGGGCTAATGAAAAACTGTTTTTT.

The chain employs TRBV4-1 and TRBJ2-2, with D uncertain. Trimming stripped 4 bases from V and 4 bases from J, with 16 bases between. CDR1 and CDR2 (germline): MGHRA, YSYEKL. The CDR3 extends over 16 amino acids. The DNA for the CDR3 is TGCGCCAGCAGCCTCCTCCCGGCAGCCATCACCGGGGAGCTGTTTTTT. It specifies CASSLLPAAITGELFF.

The chain combines TRBV11-2 with TRBJ2-5; possible D gene TRBD1, 5 bases. Germline V gene sequence: CDR1 SGHAT, CDR2 FQNNGV. The V and J ends lost 1 base and 2 bases respectively, with 11 bases between them. The CDR3 extends over 15 amino acids. The CDR3 nucleotides are TGTGCCAGCAGCTTAGGACAGAGGTATCAAGAGACCCAGTACTTC. Amino acid sequence: CASSLGQRYQETQYF. Based on the CDR3 plus reference TRBV11-2 and TRBJ2-5, the full variable domain is EAGVAQSPRYKIIEKRQSVAFWCNPISGHATLYWYQQILGQGPKLLIQFQNNGVVDDSQLPKDRFSAERLKGVDSTLKIQPAKLEDSAVYLCASSLGQRYQETQYFGPGTRLLVL.

The V call is TRBV10-1, the J call TRBJ2-1; D might be TRBD2 (6 bases). Germline V CDR1 and CDR2: WNHNN, SYGVQD (reference sequence). The CDR3 sequence is 15 residues long. The V and J ends lost 6 bases and 5 bases respectively, with 17 bases between them. The CDR3 loop is CASRNRDSQNNEQFF. CDR3 nucleotide sequence: TGCGCCAGCAGAAACCGGGACTCGCAGAACAATGAGCAGTTCTTC.

J is TRBJ1-3 and V is TRBV6-1; D ambiguous. The V end lost 2 bases, the J end lost 3 bases, and 14 bases lay between the germline ends. The CDR3 has 16 amino acids. CDR1 is MNHNS and CDR2 is SASEGT in the germline V gene. The CDR3 loop is CASSEQMRVLGNTIYF. The CDR3 nucleotides are TGTGCCAGCAGTGAACAGATGAGGGTTCTTGGAAACACCATATATTTT.

The chain has TRBV29-1 and TRBJ2-7, with D tentatively TRBD1 (5 bases). The CDR3 is 12 amino acids. Trimming left V 4 bases short and J 3 bases short, with 10 bases between. Germline lookup yields CDR1 SQVTM and CDR2 ANQGSEA. CDR3 sequence: CSVGQGDYEQYF. The CDR3 region has the DNA TGCAGCGTTGGGCAGGGTGACTACGAGCAGTACTTC.

The chain employs TRBV4-2 and TRBJ1-5, with a tentative D call TRBD1 (5 bases). V was shortened by 0 bases and J by 7 bases, with 13 bases between the two germline ends. CDR3 length: 15 residues. From germline, CDR1 is LGHNA and CDR2 YNFKEQ. The CDR3 protein is CASSQDLSGWQPQHF. CDR3 in DNA: TGTGCCAGCAGCCAAGATCTGTCAGGGTGGCAGCCCCAGCATTTT.

This chain uses TRBV9 with TRBJ1-2; D may be TRBD1 (5 bases). V was cut by 4 bases and J by 0 bases, with 7 bases left in between. Germline loops: CDR1 SGDLS, CDR2 YYNGEE. The CDR3 contains 13 residues. The CDR3: CASSTGANYGYTF. The CDR3 nucleotides read TGTGCCAGCAGCACGGGGGCTAACTATGGCTACACCTTC.